This TCR beta chain originates from a study of blood T cells in healthy people across ages (dated by TCRdb to 2014 to 2015). For the wider study: In model experiments, template switching captured roughly one uniquely barcoded TCR beta cDNA molecule for every two T cells. To track age-related changes in TCR beta repertoire diversity, the study relied on deep sequencing normalized with unique cDNA molecular identifiers. Four age groups were formed from the donors: young (average about 16 years), middle-aged (approximately 40), aged (62) and long-lived (approximately 78). To avoid experimental bias, donors of different ages were spread randomly across the sequencing lanes. Two additional independent replicas of 1 million unique cDNA reads from the same blood draw were analyzed for two donors (one aged 18 to 29 and one aged 80 or older).

The roughly 39 donors, aged about 6 to 100 years, were systemically healthy Caucasian individuals from Russia. Each donor gave ten milliliters of peripheral blood, drawn into EDTA-treated Vacutainer tubes. Ficoll-Paque density-gradient centrifugation was used to isolate PBMCs, with at least 7 million per sample. Total RNA, at least 6 micrograms per sample, was extracted from PBMCs with Trizol reagent. The percentages of naive CD45RAhigh/CD27high T cells were determined by flow cytometry on a PBMC aliquot from every donor. The library was prepared using 5' RACE. Sequencing relied on an Illumina HiSeq 2500. A second 7 to 11 cycle PCR used a sample-barcoded 5' primer and a J-beta primer mix. A template-switch 5' adaptor carrying 12 random nucleotides introduced a unique molecular identifier onto each TCR beta cDNA molecule. Each sample yielded at least 2.5 million CDR3-containing paired-end reads. First-strand cDNA was synthesized from all RNA with the Mint cDNA synthesis kit, primed by a TRBC-specific oligonucleotide. After uracil-DNA glycosylase treatment, a first 18-cycle PCR used universal primers M1SS and BC2_uni_R on all cDNA. Concerning the study's data processing: For normalization, 1 million high-quality reads, each with a distinct molecular identifier, were randomly selected from each sample. Instead of being binned into consensus sequences, reads with shared molecular identifiers were discarded. MiTCR, set to a Q25 quality threshold and the strictest error-elimination algorithm, was used for CDR3 identification, clonotype clustering and error correction. A nonparametric unseen species model with Euler transformation was used to estimate lower-bound total TCR beta diversity. TCRdb reanalyzed the raw reads on its own, using fastp at Q25 for trimming and MiXCR for clone calling, and kept in-frame beta chains. Under each unique CDR3 protein, matching rows form one entry showing the most common genes and DNA. TCRdb's processing, not the authors', yielded these V and J calls. The sample table records 1,500,000 or so distinct CDR3 sequences; almost 60% of these occur just once. The ten largest clones take up about 6.3% of the sample.

Overall results and qualifications from the work: Compared with the aged group, the long-lived group had more naive CD4+ T cells, fewer expanded clones and increased TCR diversity, a pattern suggesting age selection. Observed TCR beta diversity per million T cells fell roughly linearly with age, and a significant reduction was already apparent by age roughly 40. Estimates of total diversity based on one million sequenced T cells were considered lower bounds and underestimates. The percentage of naive T cells measured by flow cytometry correlated strongly with observed TCR beta diversity. Because the CMV infection status of the donors was unknown, age-related changes in expanded clonotypes may potentially have been confounded. Conclusive comparison of naive and antigen-experienced compartments was prevented by the profiling of bulk unsorted PBMCs.

From the cysteine up to the phenylalanine, the CDR3 has a length of 14 residues. The only DNA kept is the CDR3, 42 bases in frame from the first base. CDR1 and CDR2, per the germline V gene, are MNHNS and SASEGT. V ends up 4 bases short and J 11 bases short, with an unmatched junction base count of 8. Comment on this clonotype: Its specific antigen is unknown. Base qualities are not provided; no much larger clone lies one nucleotide away.

Input material: blood. The receptor comes from a man younger than 35 in good health. The V and J genes are TRBV6-1 and TRBJ1-6, with 7 central nucleotides matching TRBD1. CDR3 protein: CASSGAGQLAPLHF. Here is the DNA: TGTGCCAGCAGTGGAGCGGGACAGTTAGCACCCCTCCACTTT.